The present entry profiles one TCR beta chain with its context. Seattle patients were enrolled while actively infected and followed longitudinally. The data originate from a study of blood T cell repertoires in COVID-19. Background on the study: The United States, Italy and Spain provided the acute and convalescent COVID-19 samples. From T cells, B-cell-depleted T cells, or PBMCs came the material, which was cDNA or gDNA.

Germline lookup yields CDR1 MNHNY and CDR2 SVGAGI (reference sequence). The CDR3 length is 15 residues. With V trimmed by 6 bases and J by 9 bases, 14 bases remained unmatched. Assay used: immunoSEQ multiplex PCR; TCRdb lists only in-frame clones, some missing. The sample yields roughly 110,000 clones, 75% to 85% seen once. This sequence was found in a man older than 75 with COVID-19, enrolled during active disease. The source material was peripheral blood. The gene calls are TRBV6-6 and TRBJ2-1; 7 nucleotides match TRBD1. CDR3 in DNA: TGTGCCAGCAGCTTCTCGGCCACAGGGGTCGGTGAGCAGTTCTTC. It specifies CASSFSATGVGEQFF.